The 23 T cell receptor beta chains presented below share a single source sample, sequenced in a study of hypomethylating agent response in myelodysplastic syndrome. The method was immunoSEQ multiplex PCR; TCRdb's version includes in-frame clones alone and lacks a portion of them. The data show approximately 4,000 clones, roughly 80% seen once. Source: bone marrow, taken before or after starting hypomethylating agent treatment for myelodysplastic syndrome (not recorded which). These TCRs come from a human donor with myelodysplastic syndrome.

The gene calls are TRBV28 and TRBJ2-7; TRBD1 matches at 9 bases. Germline V gene data show CDR1 as MDHEN and CDR2 as SYDVKM. V was clipped by 4 bases and J by 5 bases; unmatched bases: 9. The CDR3 is 15 amino acids. This chain's CDR3 is CASSSSGQGIHEQYF. CDR3 sequence (DNA): TGTGCCAGCAGTTCATCGGGACAGGGAATCCACGAGCAGTACTTC.

The chain joins TRBV27 to TRBJ1-5; the D gene is possibly TRBD1 (6 bases). The CDR3 is 11 amino acids. V was shortened by 9 bases and J by 11 bases, with 14 bases between the two germline ends. Germline CDR1 MNHEY, CDR2 SMNVEV (reference sequence). The CDR3: CARIGGPAQHF. CDR3 nucleotide sequence: TGTGCCAGGATAGGGGGTCCGGCCCAGCATTTT.

DNA for the CDR3: TGTGCCAGCCTTCTACAGGGAAGCTCCTACAATGAGCAGTTCTTC. It codes for CASLLQGSSYNEQFF. V is TRBV21-1 and J is TRBJ2-1; the table calls TRBD1, which could not be checked here. TRBV21-1 is a pseudogene segment. The CDR3 contains 15 residues.

CDR3: CASSPHQGTSQETQYF. As DNA, the CDR3 is TGTGCCAGCAGTCCCCATCAAGGGACTAGTCAAGAGACCCAGTACTTC. The rearrangement joins TRBV27 to TRBJ2-5, with 8 nucleotides matching TRBD2. The CDR3 extends over 16 amino acids. Losses at the gene ends were 5 bases for V and 2 bases for J; bases not matched to a gene: 10. Germline V gene lookup returns CDR1 MNHEY and CDR2 SMNVEV (reference sequence).

This rearrangement joins TRBV6-5 to TRBJ2-7; D might be TRBD2 (5 bases). The CDR3 is 13 amino acids. Looked up from germline, CDR1 is MNHEY and CDR2 is SVGAGI. Trimming removed 5 bases at V and 2 bases at J, with 10 bases between. The CDR3 DNA sequence: TGTGCCAGCAGTGACCGGGGAGCCTACGAGCAGTACTTC. The encoded protein is CASSDRGAYEQYF.

This rearrangement joins TRBV5-8 to TRBJ2-3, with no clear D. This CDR3 has 13 amino acids. Germline CDR1 SGHTS, CDR2 YDEGEE. The V and J ends lost 0 bases and 1 base respectively, with 3 bases between them. The CDR3 here is CASSLVGTDTQYF. The CDR3 DNA reads as TGTGCCAGCAGCTTGGTAGGCACAGATACGCAGTATTTT.

The genes are TRBV2 and TRBJ1-1; no clear D. Trimming took 3 bases from V and 0 from J, leaving 5 bases between them. CDR1 and CDR2 from the germline V gene are SNHLY and FYNNEI. CDR3 length equals 13 residues. CDR3 region: CASSDPMNTEAFF. In DNA, the CDR3 is TGTGCCAGCAGTGATCCGATGAACACTGAAGCTTTCTTT.

In this sample, this clone turned up once. The rearrangement links TRBV7-6 to TRBJ2-1; 8 positions agree with TRBD2. Germline CDR1 reads SGHVS; CDR2 reads FNYEAQ. There are 17 residues in the CDR3. V lost 4 bases, J lost 1 base, and 9 bases stayed unmatched. The CDR3 nucleotides read TGTGCCAGCAGCTCCCCCGGAGCGGGAGCATCCTACAATGAGCAGTTCTTC. Amino acid sequence: CASSSPGAGASYNEQFF.

The genes are TRBV7-2 and TRBJ2-3; the D gene is possibly TRBD2 (5 bases). The germline V gene encodes CDR1 SGHTA and CDR2 FQGNSA. The CDR3 loop spans 14 amino acids. Trimming left V 5 bases short and J 3 bases short, with 12 bases between. The CDR3, as DNA: TGTGCCAGCAGCCCCCTGGGGAGTACAGATACGCAGTATTTT. It yields the protein CASSPLGSTDTQYF. Drawing the rest from reference TRBV7-2 and TRBJ2-3, the complete variable domain is GAGVSQSPSNKVTEKGKDVELRCDPISGHTALYWYRQSLGQGLEFLIYFQGNSAPDKSGLPSDRFSAERTGGSVSTLTIQRTQQEDSAVYLCASSPLGSTDTQYFGPGTRLTVL.

The J gene is TRBJ2-7, the V gene TRBV27; D may be TRBD2 (5 bases). The CDR3 consists of 16 residues. Germline assignment: CDR1 MNHEY and CDR2 SMNVEV (reference sequence). The V and J ends lost 7 bases and 3 bases respectively, with 22 bases between them. CDR3 sequence: CASNPRPAGLNYEQYF. The CDR3 DNA reads as TGTGCCAGCAACCCCCGGCCGGCAGGACTGAACTACGAGCAGTACTTC.

The gene calls are TRBV6-6 and TRBJ2-7; D remains unclear. The CDR3 sequence is 15 residues long. Per germline, CDR1 MNHNY and CDR2 SVGAGI (reference sequence). V lost 0 bases, J lost 0 bases, and 9 bases lay in between. The CDR3, as DNA: TGTGCCAGCAGTTACTCGAGCGCCAGCTCCTACGAGCAGTACTTC. This translates into CASSYSSASSYEQYF.

The chain combines TRBV7-9 with TRBJ1-3, with D possibly TRBD1 on 6 matching bases. V dropped 5 bases and J dropped 0 bases, with 14 bases sitting between them. Germline V gene lookup returns CDR1 SEHNR and CDR2 FQNEAQ (reference sequence). This CDR3 contains 16 residues. The CDR3, as DNA: TGTGCCAGCAGCCCGAGCGGGGGGCTCTCTGGAAACACCATATATTTT. Its protein is CASSPSGGLSGNTIYF.

This clone came up a few times. The V and J genes are TRBV6-1 and TRBJ2-6; D call uncertain. From germline, CDR1 is MNHNS and CDR2 SASEGT. Trimming took off 2 bases at V and 1 base at J, with 3 bases between the two ends. CDR3 length equals 14 residues. The chain's CDR3 is CASSELSGANVLTF. The CDR3 DNA sequence: TGTGCCAGCAGTGAATTATCTGGGGCCAACGTCCTGACTTTC.

This sequence joins TRBV18 and TRBJ2-7; D is possibly TRBD2 (6 bases). Germline loops: CDR1 KGHSH, CDR2 LQKENI. V was pared by 7 bases and J by 0 bases, with 13 bases between. This CDR3 has 14 amino acids. CDR3: CASCQGLSSYEQYF. The DNA of the CDR3 is TGTGCCAGCTGTCAGGGACTGAGCTCCTACGAGCAGTACTTC.

The chain recombines TRBV6-6 with TRBJ2-1, with D perhaps matching TRBD2 (5 bases). Trimming took 4 bases from V and 6 from J, leaving 13 bases between them. Germline V gene data show CDR1 as MNHNY and CDR2 as SVGAGI (reference sequence). CDR3 length: 14 amino acids. Here the CDR3 DNA reads TGTGCCAGCAGTTTGGCGGGCGCCCTCAATGAGCAGTTCTTC. Translated, it gives CASSLAGALNEQFF.

The rearrangement joins TRBV6-5 to TRBJ1-2; D is perhaps TRBD1 (6 bases). The length of the CDR3 is 14 residues. Germline lookup yields CDR1 MNHEY and CDR2 SVGAGI. V gave up 5 bases and J gave up 8 bases, with 18 bases separating them. CDR3 DNA: TGTGCCAGCAGTCCACAGGGCGGGGGTAGAGGCTACACCTTC. This encodes CASSPQGGGRGYTF.

The V gene is TRBV4-3, the J gene TRBJ1-1, with D uncertain. This CDR3 region has 14 residues. The V gene's germline CDR1 is LGHNA and CDR2 YSLEER. V was shortened by 0 bases and J by 2 bases, with 7 bases between the two germline ends. This CDR3 is CASSQETPNTEAFF. The DNA of the CDR3 is TGCGCCAGCAGCCAAGAGACACCTAACACTGAAGCTTTCTTT.

The gene calls are TRBV9 and TRBJ2-5; 9 bases are shared with TRBD2. Germline lookup yields CDR1 SGDLS and CDR2 YYNGEE. The V and J ends lost 0 bases and 0 bases, in that order; junction bases with no gene match: 15. CDR3 length equals 20 residues. The CDR3 DNA follows: TGTGCCAGCAGCGTAGCTAGGGCAGGCCTGACTAGCGGCTACCAAGAGACCCAGTACTTC. It yields the protein CASSVARAGLTSGYQETQYF. Looking up the rest from reference TRBV9 and TRBJ2-5 gives the full variable domain: DSGVTQTPKHLITATGQRVTLRCSPRSGDLSVYWYQQSLDQGLQFLIQYYNGEERAKGNILERFSAQQFPDLHSELNLSSLELGDSALYFCASSVARAGLTSGYQETQYFGPGTRLLVL.

J is TRBJ1-6 and V is TRBV7-9; D call uncertain. With 5 bases removed from V and 6 bases from J, the gap between germline ends came to 11 bases. This CDR3 spans 14 amino acids. Germline lookup yields CDR1 SEHNR and CDR2 FQNEAQ (reference sequence). CDR3 sequence: CASSLGKINSPLHF. Written as DNA, the CDR3 is TGTGCCAGCAGCCTAGGGAAGATTAATTCACCCCTCCACTTT.

CDR3 nucleotides: TGCGCCAGCAGCTTGAGCCAGGGCGGAGAGACCCAGTACTTC. It is translated as CASSLSQGGETQYF. This sequence joins TRBV5-1 and TRBJ2-5; a weak D match, TRBD1 (5 bases). CDR3 length: 14 amino acids. CDR1 SGHRS and CDR2 YFSETQ come from the germline V gene. Trimming took off 1 base at V and 4 bases at J, with 11 bases between the two ends. Filled out from reference TRBV5-1 and TRBJ2-5, the complete variable domain reads KAGVTQTPRYLIKTRGQQVTLSCSPISGHRSVSWYQQTPGQGLQFLFEYFSETQRNKGNFPGRFSGRQFSNSRSEMNVSTLELGDSALYLCASSLSQGGETQYFGPGTRLLVL.

The chain has TRBV2 and TRBJ1-4, with no clear D. Germline V gene lookup returns CDR1 SNHLY and CDR2 FYNNEI. The V end lost 6 bases, the J end lost 4 bases, and 9 bases lay between the germline ends. The CDR3 spans 13 residues. For the CDR3, the DNA is TGTGCCAGCAGCCAAGTCCTTAATGAAAAACTGTTTTTT. Protein product: CASSQVLNEKLFF.

J is TRBJ2-2 and V is TRBV6-6; unclear D gene. The CDR3 has 14 residues. The germline V gene has CDR1 MNHNY and CDR2 SVGAGI (reference sequence). Deletions cut 6 bases from V and 0 bases from J, with 8 bases between. CDR3 protein: CASRGGSNTGELFF. The CDR3 nucleotides are TGTGCCAGCAGGGGCGGCTCGAACACCGGGGAGCTGTTTTTT.

The chain combines TRBV7-2 with TRBJ2-1, with 10 bases that match TRBD2. This CDR3 region has 13 residues. From germline, CDR1 is SGHTA and CDR2 FQGNSA. Losses at the gene ends were 5 bases for V and 12 bases for J; bases not matched to a gene: 7. CDR3 nucleotide sequence: TGTGCCAGCAGCGGAGTGACTAGCGGGTGGCAGTTCTTC. It specifies CASSGVTSGWQFF.